These 17 T cell receptor beta chains were sequenced from one sample in a study of blood T cell repertoires in COVID-19. The repertoire was sequenced with immunoSEQ multiplex PCR; TCRdb's copy has only in-frame clones and lacks some. The sample consists of roughly 200,000 clones, 85% of them appearing once. The source material was PBMCs or T cells enriched from blood (not recorded which). Source of these receptors: a middle-aged man who had recovered from COVID-19.

The chain uses TRBV7-8 and TRBJ2-1; 7 bases are a match to TRBD2. There are 16 residues in the CDR3. V shed 1 base, J shed 7 bases, and the junction held 10 bases outside the gene matches. Germline CDR1 SGHVS, CDR2 FQNEAQ. The CDR3 spells CASSLVLAEGWNEQFF. Written as DNA, the CDR3 is TGTGCCAGCAGCTTAGTCCTAGCGGAGGGTTGGAATGAGCAGTTCTTC.

The rearrangement joins TRBV6-4 to TRBJ2-1; tentative D call: TRBD1 (6 bases). Germline CDR1 is MRHNA and CDR2 is SNTAGT. Trimming left V 0 bases short and J 6 bases short, with 9 bases between. The CDR3 spans 14 residues. The CDR3 protein is CASSDSGAANEQFF. The CDR3 DNA sequence: TGTGCCAGCAGTGACTCGGGGGCAGCCAATGAGCAGTTCTTC.

The chain couples TRBV11-2 to TRBJ2-7; no firm D call. CDR3 length: 15 amino acids. Germline V gene sequence: CDR1 SGHAT, CDR2 FQNNGV. V was clipped by 3 bases and J by 3 bases, with 15 bases between them. The CDR3 loop reads CASSLVTERSYEQYF. The CDR3 nucleotides are TGTGCCAGCAGCTTGGTAACAGAGAGAAGCTACGAGCAGTACTTC.

The chain carries TRBV7-9 and TRBJ1-5; D is unclear. The V end was cut by 5 bases, the J end by 8 bases, with 10 bases between. This CDR3 has 12 residues. CDR1 and CDR2 (germline): SEHNR, FQNEAQ (reference sequence). The CDR3 DNA reads as TGTGCCAGCAGCCACTTTGAGGAGCCCCAGCATTTT. Translation gives CASSHFEEPQHF.

The chain links TRBV19 to TRBJ1-1, with 7 positions matching TRBD1. The CDR3 runs 13 residues. Germline V gives CDR1 LNHDA, CDR2 SQIVND (reference sequence). The ends lost 10 bases at V and 6 bases at J; junction bases unmatched: 11. CDR3 sequence (DNA): TGTGCCACCCGACAGGGTAGTGGGTCTGAAGCTTTCTTT. Amino acids: CATRQGSGSEAFF. The variable domain in full, completed from reference TRBV19 and TRBJ1-1, reads DGGITQSPKYLFRKEGQNVTLSCEQNLNHDAMYWYRQDPGQGLRLIYYSQIVNDFQKGDIAEGYSVSREKKESFPLTVTSAQKNPTAFYLCATRQGSGSEAFFGQGTRLTVV.

The rearrangement uses TRBV5-4 and TRBJ2-1, with D hard to call. The V and J ends lost 7 bases and 5 bases respectively, with 16 bases between them. This CDR3 is 14 amino acids long. In germline, CDR1 is SGHNT, CDR2 YYREEE (reference sequence). CDR3 sequence reads: CASGGPKSNNEQFF. The CDR3 DNA reads as TGTGCCAGCGGTGGGCCCAAATCGAACAATGAGCAGTTCTTC.

This clone was detected only once. The V and J genes are TRBV11-3 and TRBJ1-1; no clear D. V gave up 5 bases and J gave up 1 base, with 20 bases separating them. This CDR3 comprises 17 residues. CDR1 is SGHNT, CDR2 YENEEA, per germline. CDR3 DNA: TGTGCCAGCAGCACGGCACTAACGGGATACCAGAACACTGAAGCTTTCTTT. This encodes CASSTALTGYQNTEAFF.

This clone was counted between two and nine times. V gene TRBV6-1 combines with J gene TRBJ2-6; D is perhaps TRBD1 (6 bases). The germline V gene encodes CDR1 MNHNS and CDR2 SASEGT. This CDR3 comprises 15 residues. V gave up 3 bases and J gave up 4 bases, with 10 bases separating them. In nucleotides, the CDR3 is TGTGCCAGCAGTGAGGGGGCCCGCGGGGCCAACGTCCTGACTTTC. Its protein is CASSEGARGANVLTF.

The chain couples TRBV5-4 to TRBJ1-2; 8 bases are a match to TRBD1. CDR1 and CDR2 (germline): SGHNT, YYREEE (reference sequence). The CDR3 consists of 13 residues. V lost 3 bases to trimming and J lost 4 bases; unmatched junction nucleotides: 2. CDR3 protein: CASSSGGGYGYTF. DNA of the CDR3: TGTGCCAGCAGCTCAGGGGGCGGCTATGGCTACACCTTC.

The chain couples TRBV5-1 to TRBJ1-6, with a weak D call TRBD1 (6 bases). The CDR3 spans 15 residues. V was cut by 0 bases and J by 7 bases, with 11 bases left in between. Germline V lookup: CDR1 SGHRS, CDR2 YFSETQ. The CDR3 sequence is CASSLGQVSNSPLHF. CDR3 sequence (DNA): TGCGCCAGCAGCTTGGGACAGGTCTCGAATTCACCCCTCCACTTT.

In this sample, this clone turned up once. The CDR3 nucleotides read TGTGCCACCCGGGAGAATACAGGGGGCGAGCAGTACTTC. The encoded protein is CATRENTGGEQYF. J is TRBJ2-7 and V is TRBV19, with TRBD1 matching over 8 bases. V was clipped by 10 bases and J by 6 bases; unmatched bases: 11. Germline V gene data show CDR1 as LNHDA and CDR2 as SQIVND (reference sequence). The CDR3 is 13 residues long.

There are a few counts of this clone. This chain links TRBV5-6 with TRBJ2-1, with a weak D call TRBD2 (5 bases). The V gene lost 4 bases and the J gene lost 8 bases, with 10 bases spanning the gap. Per the germline V gene, CDR1 is SGHDT and CDR2 is YYEEEE. The CDR3 length is 12 residues. The CDR3 loop reads CASSIGLDEQFF. CDR3 nucleotides: TGTGCCAGCAGCATAGGACTTGATGAGCAGTTCTTC.

CDR3 region: CASSEYNTGDTEAFF. CDR3 coding DNA: TGTGCCAGCAGTGAATATAACACAGGGGACACTGAAGCTTTCTTT. The rearrangement links TRBV25-1 to TRBJ1-1; TRBD1 agrees at 7 bases. CDR1 is MGHDK, CDR2 SYGVNS, per germline. The CDR3 consists of 15 residues. V shed 0 bases, J shed 3 bases, and the junction held 4 bases outside the gene matches.

This clone occurred once. The rearrangement joins TRBV4-1 to TRBJ2-1; TRBD2 agrees at 8 bases. Per the germline V gene, CDR1 is MGHRA and CDR2 is YSYEKL. J lost 2 bases, V lost 0 bases, and 18 bases had no gene match. This CDR3 has 21 amino acids. For the CDR3, the DNA is TGCGCCAGCAGCCAAGATATTGTAGCGGGACTCCCGAAACAGACCTACAATGAGCAGTTCTTC. Residues: CASSQDIVAGLPKQTYNEQFF.

V gene TRBV7-2 combines with J gene TRBJ2-1; D is possibly TRBD2 (5 bases). With 1 base removed from V and 8 bases from J, the gap between germline ends came to 18 bases. CDR1 is SGHTA and CDR2 is FQGNSA in the germline V gene. This CDR3 region has 16 residues. CDR3 DNA sequence: TGTGCCAGCAGCTTAGGGTTTACTAGTATATCCGATGAGCAGTTCTTC. Translating gives CASSLGFTSISDEQFF.

V and J are TRBV2 and TRBJ2-5; D unresolved. This CDR3 is built from 11 residues. V lost 5 bases and J lost 5, with 6 bases in between. CDR1 and CDR2 from the germline V gene are SNHLY and FYNNEI. The CDR3 protein is CASSPRETQYF. In DNA form, the CDR3 reads TGTGCCAGCAGTCCCCGGGAGACCCAGTACTTC.

The rearrangement joins TRBV7-9 to TRBJ2-7; no definite D call. Germline lookup yields CDR1 SEHNR and CDR2 FQNEAQ (reference sequence). V lost 1 base, J lost 4 bases, and 8 bases lay in between. The CDR3 has 13 amino acids. DNA for the CDR3: TGTGCCAGCAGCTTAGATGTAGCATACGAGCAGTACTTC. Translating gives CASSLDVAYEQYF. Using reference TRBV7-9 and TRBJ2-7 for the parts outside the CDR3, the full variable domain is DTGVSQNPRHKITKRGQNVTFRCDPISEHNRLYWYRQTLGQGPEFLTYFQNEAQLEKSRLLSDRFSAERPKGSFSTLEIQRTEQGDSAMYLCASSLDVAYEQYFGPGTRLTVT.